The entry below gives a single T cell receptor (beta chain) sequence along with its context. A second roughly 7 to 11 cycle PCR used barcoded and J-beta primers. TCRdb re-analysed the 5' RACE reads in MiXCR, keeping a single row per CDR3 protein. The data show approximately 810,000 distinct CDR3 sequences, about 30% seen once. The data were taken from a study of blood T cells in healthy people across ages. Germline V gives CDR1 SGHRS, CDR2 YFSETQ. V was cut by 1 base and J by 4 bases, with 14 bases left in between. The CDR3 has 15 residues. The chain uses TRBV5-1 and TRBJ1-1, with D possibly TRBD1 on 5 matching bases. Sequences were obtained from blood. This receptor was taken from a woman over 75 in good health. The CDR3 loop is CASSLNPGVTTEAFF. In nucleotides, the CDR3 is TGCGCCAGCAGCTTGAACCCGGGGGTGACCACTGAAGCTTTCTTT.